This TCR beta chain comes out of a study of technical replicates of blood from a few donors. TCRdb's table, derived via immunoSEQ multiplex PCR, lists solely in-frame clones and lacks some. The table has around 83,000 clones, around 94% seen once. The germline V gene has CDR1 SGHRS and CDR2 YFSETQ. This CDR3 spans 15 amino acids. Trimming removed 6 bases at V and 2 bases at J, with 18 bases between. This TCR came from a human donor in good health. This chain joins TRBV5-1 and TRBJ2-7, with TRBD2 as a possible D gene (6 bases). The material sequenced was T cells isolated from PBMCs. CDR3 nucleotide sequence: TGCGCCAGCACCCCGGGGGTAGGTTTCGCCTACGAGCAGTACTTC. It translates to CASTPGVGFAYEQYF.